What follows are 30 T cell receptor beta chains derived from one specimen sequenced in a study of cytomegalovirus exposure and HLA in healthy donors. PCR primers comprised 60 Vbeta and 13 Jbeta primers. Profiled with immunoSEQ multiplex PCR; TCRdb holds only in-frame clones, not every one. Among about 97,000 clones, 60% to 75% were seen once, and the ten largest hold about 1.9%. The sample was PBMCs. The origin of the receptors is a woman in her 40s in good health and CMV-seronegative.

This clone was found once. The junction shows a germline mismatch at one end, possibly a read error. The CDR3 region has the DNA TGTTCCAGCAGCCCCCGGGGAGAGAATAGCAATCAGCCCCAGCATTTT. This encodes CSSSPRGENSNQPQHF. The chain carries TRBV7-9 and TRBJ1-5; D remains unclear. In germline, CDR1 is SEHNR, CDR2 FQNEAQ (reference sequence). This CDR3 is built from 16 residues.

The chain combines TRBV7-3 with TRBJ2-1; TRBD1 might be the D (5 bases). This CDR3 has 13 amino acids. V was clipped by 5 bases and J by 7 bases, with 12 bases between them. Germline-derived CDR1 and CDR2 are SGHTA and FQGTGA. CDR3 sequence: CASSKIGVNEQFF. The CDR3 DNA sequence: TGTGCCAGCAGCAAGATAGGGGTGAATGAGCAGTTCTTC. Variable domain in full (rest from reference TRBV7-3 and TRBJ2-1): GAGVSQTPSNKVTEKGKYVELRCDPISGHTALYWYRQSLGQGPEFLIYFQGTGAADDSGLPNDRFFAVRPEGSVSTLKIQRTERGDSAVYLCASSKIGVNEQFFGPGTRLTVL.

V and J are TRBV6-6 and TRBJ1-2, with D uncertain. This CDR3 is built from 13 residues. In germline, CDR1 is MNHNY, CDR2 SVGAGI (reference sequence). Trimming pared 1 base from V and 3 bases from J, leaving 6 bases between. CDR3 coding DNA: TGTGCCAGCAGTTACTTCCGGGACTATGGCTACACCTTC. Its protein is CASSYFRDYGYTF.

The V gene is TRBV5-4, the J gene TRBJ2-3; D remains ambiguous. V shed 3 bases and J shed 4 bases, with 12 bases lying between them. CDR3 length: 14 amino acids. The germline V gene has CDR1 SGHNT and CDR2 YYREEE (reference sequence). CDR3 DNA: TGTGCCAGCAGCTCAAAAGCGTTGGCAGATACGCAGTATTTT. This sequence encodes CASSSKALADTQYF.

This chain links TRBV4-1 with TRBJ2-1, with no clear D. Germline V gene data show CDR1 as MGHRA and CDR2 as YSYEKL. This CDR3 comprises 15 residues. V dropped 0 bases and J dropped 2 bases, with 8 bases sitting between them. The DNA for the CDR3 is TGCGCCAGCAGCCAAGAAGACTCCACCTACAATGAGCAGTTCTTC. This codes for CASSQEDSTYNEQFF.

The V gene is TRBV7-9, the J gene TRBJ2-5; 13 nucleotides match TRBD2. CDR1 is SEHNR, CDR2 FQNEAQ, per germline (reference sequence). V was clipped by 4 bases and J by 9 bases; unmatched bases: 11. This CDR3 has 16 residues. The CDR3 here is CASSSGLAGTSVAQYF. The CDR3 nucleotides are TGTGCCAGCAGCTCGGGACTAGCGGGGACTTCTGTGGCCCAGTACTTC.

The V call is TRBV5-1, the J call TRBJ1-1; TRBD1 aligns across 8 bases. The germline V gene has CDR1 SGHRS and CDR2 YFSETQ. The trim removed 0 bases at V and 8 bases at J, leaving 6 bases unmatched. CDR3 length: 14 amino acids. This chain's CDR3 is CASSLDVTGEEAFF. The DNA of the CDR3 is TGCGCCAGCAGCTTGGATGTGACAGGGGAAGAAGCTTTCTTT.

The chain has TRBV7-8 and TRBJ1-5, with D maybe TRBD1 (5 bases). Trimming took 1 base from V and 5 from J, leaving 15 bases between them. The CDR3 totals 16 residues. From germline, CDR1 is SGHVS and CDR2 FQNEAQ. This CDR3 is CASSLGGLSLHQPQHF. CDR3 sequence (DNA): TGTGCCAGCAGCTTAGGGGGACTCTCTCTTCATCAGCCCCAGCATTTT. Full variable domain (rest looked up from reference TRBV7-8 and TRBJ1-5): GAGVSQSPRYKVAKRGQDVALRCDPISGHVSLFWYQQALGQGPEFLTYFQNEAQLDKSGLPSDRFFAERPEGSVSTLKIQRTQQEDSAVYLCASSLGGLSLHQPQHFGDGTRLSIL.

This clone was seen only a few times. The genes are TRBV6-6 and TRBJ1-4, with 9 bases that match TRBD1. The junction had 2 bases not matched to a gene; V was cut back by 2 bases and J by 4 bases. The length of the CDR3 is 15 residues. Germline V gene data show CDR1 as MNHNY and CDR2 as SVGAGI (reference sequence). CDR3 amino acids: CASSYGQGSNEKLFF. The CDR3 nucleotides read TGTGCCAGCAGTTACGGACAGGGGAGTAATGAAAAACTGTTTTTT.

V gene TRBV5-5 combines with J gene TRBJ2-7, with 9 bases aligning to TRBD1. Germline CDR1 is SGHKS and CDR2 is YYEKEE (reference sequence). CDR3 size: 14 residues. V shed 4 bases, J shed 5 bases, and the junction held 7 bases outside the gene matches. The CDR3 DNA reads as TGTGCCAGCAGCCCGCGACAGGGGGGAGACGAGCAGTACTTC. Translating gives CASSPRQGGDEQYF.

This clone appeared a few times. J is TRBJ1-5 and V is TRBV28; D is undetermined. Germline V CDR1 and CDR2: MDHEN, SYDVKM. This CDR3 has 15 residues. Trimming took 2 bases from V and 2 from J, leaving 10 bases between them. The chain's CDR3 is CASSLPVIGNQPQHF. In nucleotides, the CDR3 is TGTGCCAGCAGTTTACCTGTAATTGGCAATCAGCCCCAGCATTTT.

This chain links TRBV28 with TRBJ2-7; 8 bases agree with TRBD2. Unmatched junction bases numbered 4, after V lost 2 bases and J lost 1 base. Per the germline V gene, CDR1 is MDHEN and CDR2 is SYDVKM. The CDR3 consists of 15 residues. CDR3 nucleotide sequence: TGTGCCAGCAGTTTAGGGCTAGCGGGTTCCTACGAGCAGTACTTC. Protein product: CASSLGLAGSYEQYF.

This rearrangement joins TRBV7-2 to TRBJ1-1; 7 bases are a match to TRBD1. The V gene's germline CDR1 is SGHTA and CDR2 FQGNSA. The CDR3 covers 14 residues. Trimming at V came to 5 bases and at J to 5 bases, leaving 8 bases not matched to a gene. The chain's CDR3 is CASSPQGVGTEAFF. The CDR3 coding sequence is TGTGCCAGCAGCCCCCAGGGGGTGGGAACTGAAGCTTTCTTT.

The chain recombines TRBV6-1 with TRBJ1-1, with D possibly matching TRBD1 (6 bases). The CDR3 has 14 residues. Looked up from germline, CDR1 is MNHNS and CDR2 is SASEGT. Trimming cost V 6 bases and J 1 base, with 12 bases left between them. The CDR3 DNA reads as TGTGCCAGCAGGTCAGAACAGGGGAACACTGAAGCTTTCTTT. Its translation: CASRSEQGNTEAFF.

The J gene is TRBJ2-2, the V gene TRBV6-4; TRBD1 matches 9 bases. Germline CDR1 is MRHNA and CDR2 is SNTAGT. The junction had 6 bases not matched to a gene; V was cut back by 10 bases and J by 6 bases. The CDR3 has 13 amino acids. The CDR3 sequence is CATRDRDAGELFF. DNA for the CDR3: TGTGCCACCCGGGACAGGGACGCCGGGGAGCTGTTTTTT.

The V and J genes are TRBV10-3 and TRBJ2-5; 8 positions agree with TRBD1. The CDR3 contains 14 residues. Germline V lookup: CDR1 ENHRY, CDR2 SYGVKD. The junction had 3 bases not matched to a gene; V was cut back by 2 bases and J by 4 bases. CDR3 region: CAISERTGTETQYF. The CDR3 nucleotides are TGTGCCATCAGTGAGAGGACAGGGACAGAGACCCAGTACTTC.

The chain combines TRBV7-2 with TRBJ1-2; 8 bases map to TRBD1. The length of the CDR3 is 15 residues. V dropped 1 base and J dropped 8; count of bases not matched to a gene: 9. CDR1 and CDR2 from the germline V gene are SGHTA and FQGNSA. In DNA form, the CDR3 reads TGTGCCAGCAGCTTAGATGCGACCACAGGGGGGGGCTACACCTTC. The encoded protein is CASSLDATTGGGYTF.

This clone showed up just once. The chain is built from TRBV6-4 and TRBJ2-7; D is possibly TRBD2 (5 bases). V was cut by 1 base and J by 3 bases, with 7 bases left in between. The CDR3 is 13 residues long. Germline CDR1 MRHNA, CDR2 SNTAGT. The CDR3 DNA follows: TGTGCCAGCAGTGACTGGGCGGGCTACGAGCAGTACTTC. This encodes CASSDWAGYEQYF.

This chain connects TRBV7-2 to TRBJ1-2; 8 bases map to TRBD1. In germline, CDR1 is SGHTA, CDR2 FQGNSA. V trimming: 5 bases; J trimming: 4 bases; junction bases outside the gene matches: 3. The CDR3 runs 13 residues. CDR3 sequence (DNA): TGTGCCAGCAGCCCCGGACAGGGCTATGGCTACACCTTC. Translation: CASSPGQGYGYTF.

The chain is built from TRBV2 and TRBJ2-2, with 7 bases identical to TRBD2. The V and J ends lost 7 bases and 4 bases, in that order; junction bases with no gene match: 6. Germline V CDR1 and CDR2: SNHLY, FYNNEI. The CDR3 sequence is 14 residues long. The CDR3 is CASTPSGLTGELFF. CDR3 coding DNA: TGTGCCAGCACCCCTAGCGGCCTCACCGGGGAGCTGTTTTTT.

V gene TRBV2 combines with J gene TRBJ2-7, with D hard to call. V was pared by 5 bases and J by 9 bases, with 11 bases between. This CDR3 region has 11 residues. CDR1 is SNHLY and CDR2 is FYNNEI in the germline V gene. CDR3 nucleotides: TGTGCCAGCAGTATGGCCGACACGCAGTACTTC. It codes for CASSMADTQYF.

The rearrangement uses TRBV10-3 and TRBJ2-1; weak D call: TRBD2 (6 bases). CDR1 and CDR2 (germline): ENHRY, SYGVKD. The V end lost 7 bases, the J end lost 6 bases, and 13 bases lay between the germline ends. This CDR3 region has 13 residues. This chain's CDR3 is CAITSGASNEQFF. The CDR3 DNA follows: TGTGCCATCACCTCGGGAGCAAGCAATGAGCAGTTCTTC.

The rearrangement uses TRBV29-1 and TRBJ2-3, with 9 nucleotides matching TRBD2. The junction had 1 base not matched to a gene; V was cut back by 4 bases and J by 2 bases. Germline assignment: CDR1 SQVTM and CDR2 ANQGSEA. The CDR3 loop spans 13 amino acids. The CDR3 sequence: CSVVGLATDTQYF. For the CDR3, the DNA is TGCAGCGTTGTGGGACTAGCCACAGATACGCAGTATTTT.

This chain joins TRBV11-2 and TRBJ2-5; 12 bases agree with TRBD2. From germline, CDR1 is SGHAT and CDR2 FQNNGV. The CDR3 contains 16 residues. Losses at the gene ends were 0 bases for V and 7 bases for J; bases not matched to a gene: 6. The CDR3 here is CASSLDTSGGTSTQYF. The DNA for the CDR3 is TGTGCCAGCAGCTTAGATACTAGCGGGGGGACTTCGACCCAGTACTTC. Drawing the rest from reference TRBV11-2 and TRBJ2-5, the complete variable domain is EAGVAQSPRYKIIEKRQSVAFWCNPISGHATLYWYQQILGQGPKLLIQFQNNGVVDDSQLPKDRFSAERLKGVDSTLKIQPAKLEDSAVYLCASSLDTSGGTSTQYFGPGTRLLVL.

The chain uses TRBV5-1 and TRBJ2-2; D is perhaps TRBD2 (6 bases). There are 16 residues in the CDR3. The V end was cut by 4 bases, the J end by 3 bases, with 16 bases between. From germline, CDR1 is SGHRS and CDR2 YFSETQ. CDR3: CASSQTERVYTGELFF. The CDR3 region has the DNA TGCGCCAGCAGCCAAACCGAGCGGGTGTACACCGGGGAGCTGTTTTTT.

This chain uses TRBV7-8 with TRBJ2-7; 9 nucleotides align to TRBD2. V trimming: 2 bases; J trimming: 6 bases; junction bases outside the gene matches: 11. Germline CDR1 and CDR2: SGHVS and FQNEAQ. CDR3 length equals 16 residues. The CDR3 loop is CASSLHPAGGPGEQYF. The CDR3 coding sequence is TGTGCCAGCAGCTTACACCCCGCGGGAGGGCCCGGCGAGCAGTACTTC.

The chain links TRBV28 to TRBJ2-7, with 7 bases lining up with TRBD2. V lost 1 base to trimming and J lost 4 bases; unmatched junction nucleotides: 19. The germline CDR1 and CDR2 sequences are MDHEN and SYDVKM. The CDR3 is 19 amino acids. DNA for the CDR3: TGTGCCAGCAGTTTATACCCGTATATGCAGGCGGGAGAGGGTTACGAGCAGTACTTC. It encodes CASSLYPYMQAGEGYEQYF.

The chain joins TRBV6-1 to TRBJ2-7; 7 positions match TRBD2. The CDR3 runs to 16 residues. Germline assignment: CDR1 MNHNS and CDR2 SASEGT. Losses at the gene ends were 3 bases for V and 3 bases for J; bases not matched to a gene: 11. In DNA, the CDR3 is TGTGCCAGCAGTGACATGGGGCCAGCGGGACTCTACGAGCAGTACTTC. It yields the protein CASSDMGPAGLYEQYF.

The count of this clone is one. This sequence joins TRBV5-6 and TRBJ1-1; D remains unclear. The CDR3 extends over 15 amino acids. V was pared by 0 bases and J by 1 base, with 10 bases between. Germline values: CDR1 SGHDT, CDR2 YYEEEE. CDR3 loop: CASSLAGVWNTEAFF. The DNA for the CDR3 is TGTGCCAGCAGCTTGGCCGGGGTCTGGAACACTGAAGCTTTCTTT.

J is TRBJ1-2 and V is TRBV6-6; D might be TRBD1 (6 bases). Trimming cost V 10 bases and J 8 bases, with 26 bases left between them. The CDR3 is 15 residues long. Germline CDR1 MNHNY, CDR2 SVGAGI (reference sequence). The CDR3 DNA sequence: TGTGCCACCTGGGTGGGCGGGGGCGCGACGTCCGGCTACACCTTC. Translating it yields CATWVGGGATSGYTF.